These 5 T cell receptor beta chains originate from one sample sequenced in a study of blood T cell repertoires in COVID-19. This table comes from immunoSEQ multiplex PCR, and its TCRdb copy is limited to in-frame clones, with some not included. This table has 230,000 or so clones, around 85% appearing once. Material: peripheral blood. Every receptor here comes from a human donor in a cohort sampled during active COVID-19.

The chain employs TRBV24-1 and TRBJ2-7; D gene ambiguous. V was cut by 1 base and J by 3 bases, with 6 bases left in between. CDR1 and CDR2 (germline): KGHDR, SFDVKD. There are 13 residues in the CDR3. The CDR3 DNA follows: TGTGCCACCAGTGATTTTAACAGCTACGAGCAGTACTTC. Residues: CATSDFNSYEQYF.

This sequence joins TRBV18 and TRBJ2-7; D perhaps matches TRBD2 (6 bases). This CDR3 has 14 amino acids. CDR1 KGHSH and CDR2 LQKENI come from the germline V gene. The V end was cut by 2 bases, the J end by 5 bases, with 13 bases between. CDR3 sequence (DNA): TGTGCCAGCTCACCAGCGGGAATGAGGAACGAGCAGTACTTC. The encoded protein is CASSPAGMRNEQYF.

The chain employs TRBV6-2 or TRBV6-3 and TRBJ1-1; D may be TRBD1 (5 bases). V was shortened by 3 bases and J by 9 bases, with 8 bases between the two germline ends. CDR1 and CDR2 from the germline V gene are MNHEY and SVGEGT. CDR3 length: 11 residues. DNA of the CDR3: TGTGCCAGCAGTTATGTGGGGCAAGCTTTCTTT. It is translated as CASSYVGQAFF.

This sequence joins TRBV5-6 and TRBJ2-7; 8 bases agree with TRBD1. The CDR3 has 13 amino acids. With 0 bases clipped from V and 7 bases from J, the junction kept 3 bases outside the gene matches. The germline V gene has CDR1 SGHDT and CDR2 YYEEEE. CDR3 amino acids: CASSLGQGREQYF. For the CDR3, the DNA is TGTGCCAGCAGCTTGGGACAGGGGAGGGAGCAGTACTTC.

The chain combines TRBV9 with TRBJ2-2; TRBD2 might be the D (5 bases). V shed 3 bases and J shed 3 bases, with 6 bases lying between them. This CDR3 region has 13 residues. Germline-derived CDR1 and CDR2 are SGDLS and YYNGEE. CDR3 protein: CASSALDTGELFF. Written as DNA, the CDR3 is TGTGCCAGCAGCGCACTAGACACCGGGGAGCTGTTTTTT.